This record looks at one TCR beta chain sequence and its context. Libraries were prepared by immunoSEQ multiplex PCR; TCRdb keeps only in-frame clonotypes and omits some of them. The profile shows more than 90,000 clones, under 97% of them singletons. The data are from a study of technical replicates of blood from a handful of donors. Trimming removed 3 bases from V and 7 bases from J; junction bases left unmatched: 11. Germline V gene data show CDR1 as SGHRS and CDR2 as YFSETQ. The CDR3 covers 16 residues. The gene calls are TRBV5-1 and TRBJ2-1; 9 bases are shared with TRBD2. The sequence came from a human donor in good health. Input material: T cells isolated from PBMCs. The DNA for the CDR3 is TGCGCCAGCAGCTCTCCCGGGATAGCGGGGGTAAATGAGCAGTTCTTC. This encodes CASSSPGIAGVNEQFF.